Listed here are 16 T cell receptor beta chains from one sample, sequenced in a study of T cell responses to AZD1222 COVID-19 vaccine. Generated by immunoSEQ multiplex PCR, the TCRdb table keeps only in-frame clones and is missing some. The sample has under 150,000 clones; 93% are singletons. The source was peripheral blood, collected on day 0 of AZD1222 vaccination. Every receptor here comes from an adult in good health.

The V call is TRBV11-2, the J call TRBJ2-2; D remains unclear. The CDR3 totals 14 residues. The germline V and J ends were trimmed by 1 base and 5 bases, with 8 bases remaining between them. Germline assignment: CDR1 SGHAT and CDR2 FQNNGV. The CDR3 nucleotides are TGTGCCAGCAGCTTAGCCAGGTTGACCGGGGAGCTGTTTTTT. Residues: CASSLARLTGELFF.

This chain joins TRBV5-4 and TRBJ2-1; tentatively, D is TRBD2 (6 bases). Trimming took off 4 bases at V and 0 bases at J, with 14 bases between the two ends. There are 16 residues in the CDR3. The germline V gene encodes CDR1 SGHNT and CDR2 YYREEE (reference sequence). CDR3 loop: CASSPGGKSSYNEQFF. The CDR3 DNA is TGTGCCAGCAGCCCAGGCGGGAAGAGCTCCTACAATGAGCAGTTCTTC.

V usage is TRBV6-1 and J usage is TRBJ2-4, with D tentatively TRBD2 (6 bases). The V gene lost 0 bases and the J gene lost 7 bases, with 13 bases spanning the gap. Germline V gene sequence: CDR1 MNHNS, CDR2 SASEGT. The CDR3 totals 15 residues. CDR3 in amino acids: CASSEAGGRSNIQYF. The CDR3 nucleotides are TGTGCCAGCAGTGAAGCGGGAGGCAGAAGTAACATTCAGTACTTC.

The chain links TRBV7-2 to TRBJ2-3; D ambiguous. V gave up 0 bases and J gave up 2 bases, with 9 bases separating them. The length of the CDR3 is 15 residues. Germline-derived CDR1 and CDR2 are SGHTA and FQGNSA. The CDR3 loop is CASSLAIGYTDTQYF. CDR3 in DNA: TGTGCCAGCAGCTTAGCAATTGGGTACACAGATACGCAGTATTTT. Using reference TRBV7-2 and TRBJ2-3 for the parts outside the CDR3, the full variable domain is GAGVSQSPSNKVTEKGKDVELRCDPISGHTALYWYRQSLGQGLEFLIYFQGNSAPDKSGLPSDRFSAERTGGSVSTLTIQRTQQEDSAVYLCASSLAIGYTDTQYFGPGTRLTVL.

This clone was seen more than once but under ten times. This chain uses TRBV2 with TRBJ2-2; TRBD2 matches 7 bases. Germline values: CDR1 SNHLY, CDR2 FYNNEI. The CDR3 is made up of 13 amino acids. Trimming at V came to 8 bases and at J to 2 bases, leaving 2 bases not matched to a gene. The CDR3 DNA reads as TGTGCCAGCGGGGGGGATAACACCGGGGAGCTGTTTTTT. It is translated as CASGGDNTGELFF.

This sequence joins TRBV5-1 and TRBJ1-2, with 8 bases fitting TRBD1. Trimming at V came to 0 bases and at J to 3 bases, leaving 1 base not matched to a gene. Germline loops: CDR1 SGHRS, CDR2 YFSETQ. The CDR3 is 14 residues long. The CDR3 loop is CASSLGQGHYGYTF. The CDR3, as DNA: TGCGCCAGCAGCTTGGGACAGGGGCACTATGGCTACACCTTC.

The CDR3 protein is CASSSGQTYYGYTF. CDR3 DNA: TGTGCCAGCAGTTCCGGACAGACTTACTATGGCTACACCTTC. The V gene is TRBV27, the J gene TRBJ1-2; TRBD1 might be the D (6 bases). V lost 4 bases and J lost 3, with 12 bases in between. The germline CDR1 and CDR2 sequences are MNHEY and SMNVEV (reference sequence). The CDR3 spans 14 residues.

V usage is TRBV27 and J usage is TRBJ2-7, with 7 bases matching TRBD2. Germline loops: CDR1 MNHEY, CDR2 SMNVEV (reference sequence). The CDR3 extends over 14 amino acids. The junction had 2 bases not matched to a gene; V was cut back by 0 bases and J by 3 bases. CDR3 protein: CASSLSWGGYEQYF. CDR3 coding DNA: TGTGCCAGCAGTTTATCGTGGGGGGGCTACGAGCAGTACTTC.

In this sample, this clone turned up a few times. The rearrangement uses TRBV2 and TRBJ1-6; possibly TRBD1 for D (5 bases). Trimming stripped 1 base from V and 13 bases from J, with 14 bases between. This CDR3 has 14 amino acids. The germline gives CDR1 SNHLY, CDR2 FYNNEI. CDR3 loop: CASSEVGVRSPLHF. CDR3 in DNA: TGTGCCAGCAGTGAAGTAGGGGTTAGGTCCCCCCTCCACTTT. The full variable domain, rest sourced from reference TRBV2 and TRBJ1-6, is EPEVTQTPSHQVTQMGQEVILRCVPISNHLYFYWYRQILGQKVEFLVSFYNNEISEKSEIFDDQFSVERPDGSNFTLKIRSTKLEDSAMYFCASSEVGVRSPLHFGNGTRLTVT.

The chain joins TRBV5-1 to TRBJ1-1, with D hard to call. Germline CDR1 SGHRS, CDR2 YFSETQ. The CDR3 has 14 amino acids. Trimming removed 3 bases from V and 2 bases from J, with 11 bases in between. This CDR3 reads CASSWVEANTEAFF. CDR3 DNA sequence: TGCGCCAGCAGCTGGGTGGAGGCAAACACTGAAGCTTTCTTT.

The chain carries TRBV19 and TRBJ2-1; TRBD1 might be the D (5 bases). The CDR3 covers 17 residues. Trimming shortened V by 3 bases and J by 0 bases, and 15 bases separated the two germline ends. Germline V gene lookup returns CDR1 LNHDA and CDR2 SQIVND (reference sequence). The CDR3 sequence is CASSIRGIRSSYNEQFF. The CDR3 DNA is TGTGCCAGTAGTATTAGGGGTATACGGAGCTCCTACAATGAGCAGTTCTTC.

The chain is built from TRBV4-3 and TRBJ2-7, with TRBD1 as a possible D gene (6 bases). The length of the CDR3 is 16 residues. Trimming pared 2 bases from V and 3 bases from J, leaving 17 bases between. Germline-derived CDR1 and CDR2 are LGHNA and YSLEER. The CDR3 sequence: CASSQSARGLNYEQYF. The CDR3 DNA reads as TGCGCCAGCAGCCAATCCGCCAGGGGCCTTAACTACGAGCAGTACTTC.

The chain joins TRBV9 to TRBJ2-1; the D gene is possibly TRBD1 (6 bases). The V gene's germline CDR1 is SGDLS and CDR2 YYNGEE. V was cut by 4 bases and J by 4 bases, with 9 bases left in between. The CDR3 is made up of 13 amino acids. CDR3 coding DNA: TGTGCCAGCAGCCAGGGGTGGTACAATGAGCAGTTCTTC. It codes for CASSQGWYNEQFF. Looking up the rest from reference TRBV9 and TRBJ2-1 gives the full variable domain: DSGVTQTPKHLITATGQRVTLRCSPRSGDLSVYWYQQSLDQGLQFLIQYYNGEERAKGNILERFSAQQFPDLHSELNLSSLELGDSALYFCASSQGWYNEQFFGPGTRLTVL.

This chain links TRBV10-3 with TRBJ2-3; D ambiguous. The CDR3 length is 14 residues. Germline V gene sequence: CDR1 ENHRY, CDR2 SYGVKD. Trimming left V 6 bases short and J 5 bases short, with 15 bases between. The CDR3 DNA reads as TGTGCCATCAGGAGACCCCTCTCGGGAGATACGCAGTATTTT. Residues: CAIRRPLSGDTQYF.

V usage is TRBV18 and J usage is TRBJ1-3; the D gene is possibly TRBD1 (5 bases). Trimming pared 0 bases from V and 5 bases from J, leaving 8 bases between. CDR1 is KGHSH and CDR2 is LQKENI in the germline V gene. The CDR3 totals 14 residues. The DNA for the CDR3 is TGTGCCAGCTCACCACCAGGGGAACGAAACACCATATATTTT. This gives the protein CASSPPGERNTIYF.

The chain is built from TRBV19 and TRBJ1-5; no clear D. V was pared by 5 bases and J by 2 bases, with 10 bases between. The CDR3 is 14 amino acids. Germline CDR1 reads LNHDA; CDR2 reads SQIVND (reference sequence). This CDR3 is CASSSLQGNQPQHF. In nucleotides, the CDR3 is TGTGCCAGTAGTTCCCTGCAGGGCAATCAGCCCCAGCATTTT.